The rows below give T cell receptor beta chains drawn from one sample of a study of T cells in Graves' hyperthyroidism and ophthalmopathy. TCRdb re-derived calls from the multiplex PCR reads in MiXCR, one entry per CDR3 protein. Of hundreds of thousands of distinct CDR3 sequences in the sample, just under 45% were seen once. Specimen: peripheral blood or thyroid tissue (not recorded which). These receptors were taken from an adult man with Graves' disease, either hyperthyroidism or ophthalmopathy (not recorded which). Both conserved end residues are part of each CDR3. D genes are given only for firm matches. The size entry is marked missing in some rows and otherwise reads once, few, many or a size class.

TGTGCCAGCAAGGGGCAGGGTCAGCCCCAGCATTTT	CASKGQGQPQHF	.	TRBV2	TRBJ1-5	.
TGTGCCAGCAGTTCCGTAGGGGGCGCGAGTGGCTACACCTTC	CASSSVGGASGYTF	.	TRBV6-5	TRBJ1-2	TRBD1
TGCAGTGCTAGCCCGGAGACAGGCTATGGCTACACCTTC	CSASPETGYGYTF	few	TRBV20-1	TRBJ1-2	.
TGTGCCAGCAGCTTGGCCTGGGGCAGCGACTATGGCTACACCTTC	CASSLAWGSDYGYTF	.	TRBV7-9	TRBJ1-2	.
TGTGCCAGCAGCTTCATTACAGCCTCCATGAACACTGAAGCTTTCTTT	CASSFITASMNTEAFF	.	TRBV7-2	TRBJ1-1	.
TGTGCCAGCAGTCCCACCCCGACACTCACTGAAGCTTTCTTT	CASSPTPTLTEAFF	few	TRBV12-3/TRBV12-4	TRBJ1-1	.
TGTACCAGCAGAGACAGGGGGGGAGGCTACACCTTC	CTSRDRGGGYTF	.	TRBV7-9	TRBJ1-2	TRBD1
TGTGCCATCACCAGCGACACGCGGCAGTACTTC	CAITSDTRQYF	many	TRBV10-3	TRBJ2-7	.
TGCAGCGTTGAAGACCCGGGGGGCACTGAAGCTTTCTTT	CSVEDPGGTEAFF	many	TRBV29-1	TRBJ1-1	.
TGTGCCAGTAGTAGAAGACAGGGGGGTGAGGGTTTCTCCAATCAGCCCCAGCATTTT	CASSRRQGGEGFSNQPQHF	.	TRBV19	TRBJ1-5	TRBD1
TGCGCCAGCAGACCTCCGGACAGTAATCAGCCCCAGCATTTT	CASRPPDSNQPQHF	many	TRBV10-2	TRBJ1-5	.
TGTGCCAGCAGTGCTAGGGCAGGAAACACCATATATTTT	CASSARAGNTIYF	few	TRBV25-1	TRBJ1-3	.
TGCGCCAGCAGCTCCTCGGGCGCCAGTAATGAAAAACTGCTTTTT	CASSSSGASNEKLLF	.	TRBV7-6	TRBJ1-4	.
TGTGCTATTGGACAGGGGGCCGAGACCCAGTACTTC	CAIGQGAETQYF	.	TRBV25-1	TRBJ2-5	TRBD1
TGCGCCAGCAGTGATCTAGATTGGACTGAAGCTTTCTTT	CASSDLDWTEAFF	many	TRBV10-2	TRBJ1-1	.
TGCAGTGTGAAGGGGAGGACGGCGGGAGAGACCCAGTACTTC	CSVKGRTAGETQYF	.	TRBV20-1	TRBJ2-5	.
TGTGCCAGCAGTGCTTATAGTGGGACTGAAGCTTTCTTT	CASSAYSGTEAFF	few	TRBV2	TRBJ1-1	.
TGTGCCAGTCTGGACAGGAACGGTGAAAAACTGTTTTTT	CASLDRNGEKLFF	many	TRBV19	TRBJ1-4	TRBD1
TGTGCCAGCAGCTTGGTCTTCGACAAACACACTGAAGCTTTCTTT	CASSLVFDKHTEAFF	few	TRBV7-9	TRBJ1-1	.
TGCGCCAGCAGCCAAGAATGGGAGACCCAGTACTTC	CASSQEWETQYF	.	TRBV4-1	TRBJ2-5	.
TGTGCCAGCAGTTTTCGAGCGGGAGGGCCTCTGGAGACCCAGTACTTC	CASSFRAGGPLETQYF	.	TRBV6-9	TRBJ2-5	TRBD2
TGCAGCGTTGATCGTCTCGAGACCCAGTACTTC	CSVDRLETQYF	many	TRBV29-1	TRBJ2-5	.
TGCAGTGCTATAGACAGGGGGCTCTCACCCCTCCACTTT	CSAIDRGLSPLHF	many	TRBV20-1	TRBJ1-6	TRBD1
TGTGCCAGCAGCCCAGGACAGGGGCCCTCCTACGAGCAGTACTTC	CASSPGQGPSYEQYF	many	TRBV7-2	TRBJ2-7	TRBD1
TGCAGCCTCCGAGGGGAAAATGGCTACACCTTC	CSLRGENGYTF	.	TRBV20-1	TRBJ1-2	.
TGTGCCAGCAGCGTAAATGATAATAATTCACCCCTCCACTTT	CASSVNDNNSPLHF	few	TRBV9	TRBJ1-6	.
TGTGCCAGCAGCTCATGGATAGGGACAGTTACCTCTGGGGCCAACGTCCTGACTTTC	CASSSWIGTVTSGANVLTF	many	TRBV7-9	TRBJ2-6	TRBD1
TGCAGTGCTAGAGACTACTCCTCCGGGACAGGGAATTATGGCTACACCTTC	CSARDYSSGTGNYGYTF	.	TRBV20-1	TRBJ1-2	TRBD1
TGTGCCAGCAGTCCCGTGACTCTTCACTCTGGGGCCAACGTCCTGACTTTC	CASSPVTLHSGANVLTF	.	TRBV7-9	TRBJ2-6	.
TGTGCCAGCAGTAGGCCCGGAGGCTCCTACGAGCAGTACTTC	CASSRPGGSYEQYF	few	TRBV6-5	TRBJ2-7	.
TGTGCCAGCAGCTTAGAACGACAGGGTCGGAACACTGAAGCTTTCTTT	CASSLERQGRNTEAFF	.	TRBV7-8	TRBJ1-1	TRBD1
TGTGCCAGCAGCCAAGTTCCCGGGGGGAATTCACCCCTCCACTTT	CASSQVPGGNSPLHF	.	TRBV7-9	TRBJ1-6	.
TGCAGTGCTAGAGGGGACAGGATAGGTGAAAAACTGTTTTTT	CSARGDRIGEKLFF	.	TRBV20-1	TRBJ1-4	TRBD1
TGTGCCATCAGAGGACAGTTTCTCACCTTC	CAIRGQFLTF	many	TRBV10-3	TRBJ1-2	.
TGTGCCAGTAGTATGGCATATAGCAATCAGCCCCAGCATTTT	CASSMAYSNQPQHF	many	TRBV19	TRBJ1-5	.
TGTGCCAGCAGGTTGAGGGACAGGGCCGGCGAGCAGTACTTC	CASRLRDRAGEQYF	.	TRBV7-9	TRBJ2-7	TRBD1
TGTGCCAGCAGCTTGTCAGACGGGGTCTACGAGCAGTACTTC	CASSLSDGVYEQYF	.	TRBV5-5	TRBJ2-7	.
TGTGCCAGCAGTTACTCGCTCGGGGATTCTGGAAACACCATATATTTT	CASSYSLGDSGNTIYF	few	TRBV6-5	TRBJ1-3	.
TGCGCCAGCAGCCAGGAACAGGGAAACGAGCAGTACTTC	CASSQEQGNEQYF	many	TRBV4-1	TRBJ2-7	.
TGCAGTGCGGAAGGGACAGGGATCGGTTCCTATAATTCACCCCTCCACTTT	CSAEGTGIGSYNSPLHF	.	TRBV20-1	TRBJ1-6	TRBD1
TGTGCCAGCAGTCCACGGGACAGGTTTAATTCACCCCTCCACTTT	CASSPRDRFNSPLHF	.	TRBV7-2	TRBJ1-6	TRBD1
TGTGCCATCAGTGAGTTGAGGAACACTGAAGCTTTCTTT	CAISELRNTEAFF	many	TRBV10-3	TRBJ1-1	.